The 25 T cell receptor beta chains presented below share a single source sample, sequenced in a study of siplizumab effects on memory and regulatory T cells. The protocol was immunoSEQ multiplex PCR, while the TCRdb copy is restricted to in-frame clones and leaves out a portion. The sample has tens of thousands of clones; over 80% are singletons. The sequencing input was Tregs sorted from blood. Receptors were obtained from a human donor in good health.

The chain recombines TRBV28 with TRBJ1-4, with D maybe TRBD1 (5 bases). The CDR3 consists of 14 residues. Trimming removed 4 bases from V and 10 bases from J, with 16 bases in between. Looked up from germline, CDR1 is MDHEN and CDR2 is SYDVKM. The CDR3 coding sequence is TGTGCCAGCAGTTCCGGGGGGGTCGGGGGAAAACTGTTTTTT. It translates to CASSSGGVGGKLFF.

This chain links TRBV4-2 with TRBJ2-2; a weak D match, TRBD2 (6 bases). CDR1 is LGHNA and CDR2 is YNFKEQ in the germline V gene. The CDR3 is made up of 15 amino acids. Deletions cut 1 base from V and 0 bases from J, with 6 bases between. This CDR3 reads CASSQGGANTGELFF. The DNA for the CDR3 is TGTGCCAGCAGCCAAGGCGGGGCGAACACCGGGGAGCTGTTTTTT.

The CDR3 bases are TGCGCCAGCAGCCGGGGGACAGGGTTGAACACTGAAGCTTTCTTT. This codes for CASSRGTGLNTEAFF. The chain has TRBV4-1 and TRBJ1-1, with 9 bases aligning to TRBD1. The CDR3 sequence is 15 residues long. Germline-derived CDR1 and CDR2 are MGHRA and YSYEKL. V gave up 4 bases and J gave up 0 bases; unmatched junction bases: 3.

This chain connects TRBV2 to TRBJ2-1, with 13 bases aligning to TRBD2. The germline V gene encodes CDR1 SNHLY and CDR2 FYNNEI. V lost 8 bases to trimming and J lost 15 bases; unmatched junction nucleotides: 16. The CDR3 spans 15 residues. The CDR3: CASRPRTSGSLGGFF. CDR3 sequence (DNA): TGTGCCAGCCGACCTCGGACTAGCGGGAGCCTTGGGGGGTTCTTC.

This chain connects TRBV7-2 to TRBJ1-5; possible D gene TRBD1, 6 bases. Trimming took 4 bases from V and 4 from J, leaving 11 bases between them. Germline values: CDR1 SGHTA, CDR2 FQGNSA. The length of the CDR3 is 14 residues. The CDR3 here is CASSSQGLNQPQHF. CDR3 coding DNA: TGTGCCAGCAGCTCGCAGGGGTTAAATCAGCCCCAGCATTTT.

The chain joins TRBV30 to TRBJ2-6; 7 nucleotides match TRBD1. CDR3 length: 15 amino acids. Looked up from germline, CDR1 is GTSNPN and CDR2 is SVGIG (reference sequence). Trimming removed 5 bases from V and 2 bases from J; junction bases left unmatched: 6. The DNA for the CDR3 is TGTGCCTGGGTTTACGACAGGGCTGGGGCCAACGTCCTGACTTTC. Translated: CAWVYDRAGANVLTF.

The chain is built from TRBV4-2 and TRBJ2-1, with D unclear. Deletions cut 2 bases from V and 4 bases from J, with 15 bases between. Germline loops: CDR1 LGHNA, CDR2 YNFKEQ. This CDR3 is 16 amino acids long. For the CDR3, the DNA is TGTGCCAGCAGCCAAAGTACGAGTCCCAGTTACAATGAGCAGTTCTTC. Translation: CASSQSTSPSYNEQFF.

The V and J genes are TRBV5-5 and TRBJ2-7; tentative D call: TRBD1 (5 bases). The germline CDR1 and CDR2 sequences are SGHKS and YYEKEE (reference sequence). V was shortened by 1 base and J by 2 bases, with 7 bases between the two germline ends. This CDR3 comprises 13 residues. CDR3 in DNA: TGTGCCAGCAGCTTGCAGGGTCCCTACGAGCAGTACTTC. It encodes CASSLQGPYEQYF. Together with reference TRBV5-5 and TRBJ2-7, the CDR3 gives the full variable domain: DAGVTQSPTHLIKTRGQQVTLRCSPISGHKSVSWYQQVLGQGPQFIFQYYEKEERGRGNFPDRFSARQFPNYSSELNVNALLLGDSALYLCASSLQGPYEQYFGPGTRLTVT.

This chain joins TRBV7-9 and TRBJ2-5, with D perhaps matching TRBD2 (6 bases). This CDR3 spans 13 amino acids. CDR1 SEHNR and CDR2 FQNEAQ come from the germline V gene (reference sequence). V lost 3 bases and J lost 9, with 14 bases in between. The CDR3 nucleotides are TGTGCCAGCAGCTTTAGCGGACCACGGGCCCAGTACTTC. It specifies CASSFSGPRAQYF.

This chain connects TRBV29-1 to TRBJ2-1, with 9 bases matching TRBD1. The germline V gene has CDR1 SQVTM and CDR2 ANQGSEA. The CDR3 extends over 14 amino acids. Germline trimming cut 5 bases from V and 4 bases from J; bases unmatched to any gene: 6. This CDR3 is CSVLDRGGYNEQFF. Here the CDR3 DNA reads TGCAGCGTTTTGGACAGGGGAGGGTACAATGAGCAGTTCTTC.

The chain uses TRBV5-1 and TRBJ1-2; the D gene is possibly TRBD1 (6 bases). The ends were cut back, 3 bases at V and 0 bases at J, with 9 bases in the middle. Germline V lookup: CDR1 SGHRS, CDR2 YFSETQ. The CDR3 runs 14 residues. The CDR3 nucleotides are TGCGCCAGCAGCTCAGGGGCCTCTAACTATGGCTACACCTTC. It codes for CASSSGASNYGYTF.

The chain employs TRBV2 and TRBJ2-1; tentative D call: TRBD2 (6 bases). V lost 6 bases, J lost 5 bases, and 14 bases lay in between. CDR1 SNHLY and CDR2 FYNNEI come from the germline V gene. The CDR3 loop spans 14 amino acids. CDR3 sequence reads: CASRSGRGNNEQFF. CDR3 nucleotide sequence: TGTGCCAGCAGGAGCGGCCGCGGGAACAATGAGCAGTTCTTC.

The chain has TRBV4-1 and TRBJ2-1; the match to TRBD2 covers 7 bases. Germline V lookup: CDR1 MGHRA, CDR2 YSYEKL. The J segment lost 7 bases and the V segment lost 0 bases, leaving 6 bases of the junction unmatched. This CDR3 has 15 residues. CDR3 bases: TGCGCCAGCAGCCAAGATCAAGCGGGACGGAATGAGCAGTTCTTC. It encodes CASSQDQAGRNEQFF.

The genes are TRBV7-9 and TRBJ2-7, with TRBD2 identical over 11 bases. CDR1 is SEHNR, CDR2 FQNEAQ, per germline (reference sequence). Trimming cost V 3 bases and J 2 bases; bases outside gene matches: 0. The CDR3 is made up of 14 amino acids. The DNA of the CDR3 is TGTGCCAGCAGCTTTAGCGGGAGGGCCTACGAGCAGTACTTC. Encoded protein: CASSFSGRAYEQYF.

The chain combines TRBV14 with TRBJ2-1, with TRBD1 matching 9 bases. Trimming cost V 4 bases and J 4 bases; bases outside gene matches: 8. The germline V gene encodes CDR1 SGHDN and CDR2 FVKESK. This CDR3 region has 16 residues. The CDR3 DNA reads TGTGCCAGCAGCCGCGGGTGGGACAGGGCGTACAATGAGCAGTTCTTC. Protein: CASSRGWDRAYNEQFF.

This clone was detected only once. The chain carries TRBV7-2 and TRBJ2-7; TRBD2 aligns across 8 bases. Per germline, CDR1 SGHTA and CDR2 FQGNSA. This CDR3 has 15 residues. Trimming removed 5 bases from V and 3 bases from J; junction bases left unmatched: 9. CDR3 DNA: TGTGCCAGCAGCGTTAGGGCTAGCGGGCTCTACGAGCAGTACTTC. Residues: CASSVRASGLYEQYF.

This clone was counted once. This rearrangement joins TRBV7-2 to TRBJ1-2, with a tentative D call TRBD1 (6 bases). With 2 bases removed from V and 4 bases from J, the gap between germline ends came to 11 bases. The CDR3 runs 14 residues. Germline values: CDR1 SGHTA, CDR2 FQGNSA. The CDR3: CASSLLDRSYGYTF. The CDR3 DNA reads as TGTGCCAGCAGCTTACTGGACAGAAGCTATGGCTACACCTTC.

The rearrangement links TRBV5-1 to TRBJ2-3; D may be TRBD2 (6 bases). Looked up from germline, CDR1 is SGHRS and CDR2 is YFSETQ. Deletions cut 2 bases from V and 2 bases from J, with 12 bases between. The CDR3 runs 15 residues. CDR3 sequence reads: CASSFGGSYTDTQYF. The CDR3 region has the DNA TGCGCCAGCAGCTTCGGGGGAAGCTACACAGATACGCAGTATTTT.

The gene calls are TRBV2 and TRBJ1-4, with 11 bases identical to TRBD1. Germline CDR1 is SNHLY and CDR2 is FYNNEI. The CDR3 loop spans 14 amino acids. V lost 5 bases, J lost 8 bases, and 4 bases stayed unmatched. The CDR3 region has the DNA TGTGCCAGCAGTAGCCGGGACAGGGGGGAAAAACTGTTTTTT. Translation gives CASSSRDRGEKLFF.

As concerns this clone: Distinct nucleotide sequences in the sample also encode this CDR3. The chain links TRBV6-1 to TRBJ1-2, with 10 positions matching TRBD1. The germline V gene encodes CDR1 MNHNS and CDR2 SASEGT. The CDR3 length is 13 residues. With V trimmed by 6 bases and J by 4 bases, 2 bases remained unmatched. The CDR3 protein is CASRRDRGYGYTF. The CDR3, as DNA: TGTGCCAGCAGGCGGGACAGGGGCTATGGCTACACCTTC.

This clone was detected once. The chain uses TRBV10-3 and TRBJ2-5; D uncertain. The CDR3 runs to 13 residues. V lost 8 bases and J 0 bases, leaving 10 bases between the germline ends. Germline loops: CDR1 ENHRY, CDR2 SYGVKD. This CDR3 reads CAIGGANQETQYF. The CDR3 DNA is TGTGCCATCGGTGGAGCGAACCAAGAGACCCAGTACTTC.

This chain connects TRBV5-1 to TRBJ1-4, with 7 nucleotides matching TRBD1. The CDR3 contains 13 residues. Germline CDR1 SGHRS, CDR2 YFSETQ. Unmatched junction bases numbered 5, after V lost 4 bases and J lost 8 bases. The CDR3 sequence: CASSTGVGEKLFF. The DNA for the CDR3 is TGCGCCAGCAGCACAGGGGTCGGAGAAAAACTGTTTTTT.

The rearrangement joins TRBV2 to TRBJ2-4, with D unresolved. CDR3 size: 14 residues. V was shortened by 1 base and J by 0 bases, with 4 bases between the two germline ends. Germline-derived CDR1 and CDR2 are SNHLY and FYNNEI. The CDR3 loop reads CASSEELAKNIQYF. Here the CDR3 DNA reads TGTGCCAGCAGTGAAGAGCTAGCCAAAAACATTCAGTACTTC.

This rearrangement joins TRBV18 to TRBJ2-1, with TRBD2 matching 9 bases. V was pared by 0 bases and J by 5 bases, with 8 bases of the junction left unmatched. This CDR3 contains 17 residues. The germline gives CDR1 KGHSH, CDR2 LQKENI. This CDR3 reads CASSPPRSSGENNEQFF. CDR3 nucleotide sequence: TGTGCCAGCTCACCACCCAGGTCTAGCGGGGAAAACAATGAGCAGTTCTTC.

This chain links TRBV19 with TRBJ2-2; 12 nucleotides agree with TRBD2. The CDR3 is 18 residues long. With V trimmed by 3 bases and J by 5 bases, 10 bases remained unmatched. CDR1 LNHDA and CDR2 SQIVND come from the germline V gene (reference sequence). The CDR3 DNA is TGTGCCAGTAGTATGACTAGCGGGAGTGTAGTGGGTACCGGGGAGCTGTTTTTT. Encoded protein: CASSMTSGSVVGTGELFF.